This is a list of T cell receptor beta chains from one sample in a study of regulatory T cells in long-lasting Graves disease. TCRdb called the multiplex PCR reads again in MiXCR, with one record for every CDR3 protein. The profile shows a few hundred thousand distinct CDR3 sequences, about 25% of them singletons. Sequenced here: peripheral blood mononuclear cells (PBMCs), sampled when the disease was refractory, from a patient treated with antithyroid drugs. Receptor source: a female donor with Graves disease. Both conserved end residues are trimmed from each CDR3. Fields, in order: CDR3 length, J gene, V gene, CDR3 protein.

13 | TRBJ2-2 | TRBV20-1 | SASNFRGRIGELF
14 | TRBJ1-6 | TRBV19 | ASSVGRSSYNSPLH
11 | TRBJ2-7 | TRBV30 | AWSAGINYEQY
11 | TRBJ2-7 | TRBV29-1 | SVGDQNAYEQY
13 | TRBJ2-7 | TRBV19 | ASSIDSGWSYEQY
9 | TRBJ2-2 | TRBV6-1 | ASTHSGELF
17 | TRBJ2-5 | TRBV15 | ATSRDSGTALRMQETQY
10 | TRBJ2-7 | TRBV7-9 | ASSLTSGGQY
13 | TRBJ1-1 | TRBV4-1 | ASSPVGGRNTEAF
11 | TRBJ2-5 | TRBV30 | AWSMSAQETQY
13 | TRBJ1-4 | TRBV9 | ASSVDPTGNEKLF
11 | TRBJ2-7 | TRBV28 | ATTIGPSYEQY
11 | TRBJ1-2 | TRBV12-3/TRBV12-4 | ASSFGQSYGYT
12 | TRBJ2-6 | TRBV2 | ASSGTAGANVLT
13 | TRBJ2-2 | TRBV3-1 | ASSQDGSALGELF
13 | TRBJ1-1 | TRBV7-3 | ASSFNGGKDTEAF
7 | TRBJ1-1 | TRBV7-9 | ASSLEGP
14 | TRBJ2-7 | TRBV7-9 | ASSPRAGVQSYEQY
17 | TRBJ1-6 | TRBV7-2 | ASSLHLLTGTGDNSPLH
15 | TRBJ2-6 | TRBV14 | ASSQGSWSSGANVLT
17 | TRBJ2-5 | TRBV27 | ASSLSPFSGTGGRETQY
11 | TRBJ1-1 | TRBV6-1 | ASRAGGGTEAF
16 | TRBJ2-2 | TRBV14 | ASSQVVGLAGGAGELF
12 | TRBJ2-5 | TRBV29-1 | SFRDRGRQETQY
15 | TRBJ2-3 | TRBV11-2 | ASSTGLAGGLPDTQY
16 | TRBJ2-7 | TRBV7-2 | ASSFPAPLAGFSYEQY
13 | TRBJ2-7 | TRBV20-1 | SASEPGRKPYEQY
14 | TRBJ2-5 | TRBV4-1 | ASSPPVVRVGETQY
11 | TRBJ1-1 | TRBV12-3/TRBV12-4 | ATSGQFITEAF
11 | TRBJ2-5 | TRBV28 | ASSLLRGETQY
11 | TRBJ1-6 | TRBV3-1 | ASSQGEFSPLH
11 | TRBJ2-7 | TRBV7-2 | ASRELAGVKQY
12 | TRBJ1-1 | TRBV5-1 | ASSYAYGNTEAF
15 | TRBJ2-5 | TRBV5-1 | ASSLELGTSGQETQY
14 | TRBJ2-2 | TRBV6-5 | ASSSPGTGNSGELF
11 | TRBJ1-2 | TRBV5-5 | ASSFEGAPGYT
8 | TRBJ1-2 | TRBV6-1 | ASGHSGYT
13 | TRBJ1-5 | TRBV29-1 | SVDRVKDINQPQH
13 | TRBJ2-2 | TRBV11-2 | ASSPALSHTGELF
14 | TRBJ2-2 | TRBV20-1 | SARVRLAGGAGELF
13 | TRBJ2-2 | TRBV19 | ASSPSRSGSGELF
12 | TRBJ1-5 | TRBV12-3/TRBV12-4 | ASSSDRDIQPQH
12 | TRBJ1-1 | TRBV5-1 | ASSWTVDNTEAF
14 | TRBJ2-4 | TRBV12-3/TRBV12-4 | ASSFGGTLAKNIQY
14 | TRBJ2-7 | TRBV7-2 | ASSLDGGTANYEQY
15 | TRBJ2-2 | TRBV28 | ASSLSLGPPGTGELF
13 | TRBJ2-5 | TRBV20-1 | SARKRQGAGETQY
13 | TRBJ2-7 | TRBV7-3 | ASSPYGGDLNEQY